This T cell receptor (beta chain) came from a study of T cell clones after liver transplantation. The CDR3 consists of 16 residues. V shed 0 bases, J shed 0 bases, and the junction held 5 bases outside the gene matches. Germline values: CDR1 LGHNA, CDR2 YNFKEQ. The protocol was immunoSEQ multiplex PCR, while the TCRdb copy is restricted to in-frame clones and leaves out a portion. The table has under 150,000 clones, just over 90% seen once. Sequences were derived from CD4+ T cells from blood, sampled 12 months after liver transplant. This sequence was found in a human patient who received a liver transplant. The T cells may come from the graft donor. V usage is TRBV4-2 and J usage is TRBJ2-7, with 7 bases matching TRBD2. CDR3 DNA sequence: TGTGCCAGCAGCCAAGATACGGGGGGAGCCTCCTACGAGCAGTACTTC. This codes for CASSQDTGGASYEQYF.